This T cell receptor (beta chain) stems from a study of blood T cell repertoires in COVID-19. Study summary: COVID-19 samples from acute and convalescent phases originated in the United States, Italy and Spain.

Produced via immunoSEQ multiplex PCR; TCRdb's table is partial and in-frame only. This table has 70,000 to 80,000 clones, about nine tenths appearing once. Germline lookup yields CDR1 MNHNY and CDR2 SVGAGI (reference sequence). V dropped 8 bases and J dropped 0 bases, with 18 bases sitting between them. This CDR3 is built from 16 residues. This clonotype was obtained from a man of 80 years or more in a cohort sampled during active COVID-19. The V and J genes are TRBV6-6 and TRBJ2-3; maybe TRBD2 (7 bases). Material: peripheral blood. The CDR3 DNA is TGTGCCAGCGAGGGGGGGCTGTTTTCTAGCACAGATACGCAGTATTTT. Amino acid sequence: CASEGGLFSSTDTQYF.